This T cell receptor (beta chain) was documented in a study of blood T cell repertoires in COVID-19. Study-wide context: Acute and convalescent COVID-19 specimens originated in the United States, Italy and Spain. PBMCs, B-cell-depleted T cells, or T cells were the source of the cDNA or gDNA that made up the material.

Trimming removed 4 bases from V and 6 bases from J; junction bases left unmatched: 7. Germline V lookup: CDR1 KGHSH, CDR2 LQKENI. The CDR3 loop spans 15 amino acids. Authors' methods: Nucleated cell number was recorded as an estimate derived from reference gene primer amplification. The assay was immunoSEQ multiplex PCR, and TCRdb's table has in-frame clones only and misses some. That table furnishes V, J and clone size, whereas the DNA furnished D and trimming. The sample has 84,000 or so clones, around nine tenths seen once; the top ten hold 5% to 6.5%. The sequencing input was peripheral blood. The rearrangement joins TRBV18 to TRBJ1-4; 8 bases are shared with TRBD1. This clonotype was sampled from a man in his sixties with acute or convalescent COVID-19. The CDR3 reads CASSRTGTGDEKLFF. CDR3 coding DNA: TGTGCCAGCTCACGAACCGGGACAGGTGATGAAAAACTGTTTTTT.